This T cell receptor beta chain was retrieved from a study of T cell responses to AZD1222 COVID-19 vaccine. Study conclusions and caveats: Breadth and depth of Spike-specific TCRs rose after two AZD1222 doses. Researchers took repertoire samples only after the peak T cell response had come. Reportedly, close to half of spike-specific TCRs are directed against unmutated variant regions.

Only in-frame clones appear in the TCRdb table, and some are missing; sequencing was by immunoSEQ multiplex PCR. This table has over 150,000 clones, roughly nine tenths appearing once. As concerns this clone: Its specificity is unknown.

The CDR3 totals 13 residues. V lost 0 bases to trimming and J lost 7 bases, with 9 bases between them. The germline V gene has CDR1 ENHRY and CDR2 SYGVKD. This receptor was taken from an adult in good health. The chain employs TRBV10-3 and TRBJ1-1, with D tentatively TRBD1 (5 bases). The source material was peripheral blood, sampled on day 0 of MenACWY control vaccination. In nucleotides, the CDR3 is TGTGCCATCAGTGAGTCTTGGGACCTTGAAGCTTTCTTT. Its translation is CAISESWDLEAFF.